Given below is one T cell receptor beta chain in context. Looked up from germline, CDR1 is MNHEY and CDR2 is SVGAGI. The CDR3 is 15 residues long. J lost 7 bases, V lost 6 bases, and 10 bases had no gene match. Some clones are missing from TCRdb's copy, which holds only in-frame ones; the method was immunoSEQ multiplex PCR. The table lists some 720,000 clones, roughly 88% of them singletons. This sample is drawn from a study of shared T cell receptors in the human thymus. The same sample was also used in a study of human thymus T cells.

This chain uses TRBV6-5 with TRBJ2-2; 8 nucleotides line up with TRBD2. The sequence came from a boy younger than two with a congenital heart defect. The sequenced material came from thymocytes. The CDR3 sequence: CASRRAGDSGGELFF. The CDR3 DNA sequence: TGTGCCAGCAGGAGAGCGGGAGATTCTGGCGGGGAGCTGTTTTTT.